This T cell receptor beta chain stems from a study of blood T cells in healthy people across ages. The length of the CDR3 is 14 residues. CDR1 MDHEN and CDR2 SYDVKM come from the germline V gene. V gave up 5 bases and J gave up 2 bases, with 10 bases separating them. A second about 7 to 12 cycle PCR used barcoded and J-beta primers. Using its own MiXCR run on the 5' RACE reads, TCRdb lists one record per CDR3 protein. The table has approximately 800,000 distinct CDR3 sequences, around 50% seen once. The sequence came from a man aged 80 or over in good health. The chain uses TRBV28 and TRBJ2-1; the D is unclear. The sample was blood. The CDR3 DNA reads TGTGCCAGCAGTCAGTTAGCCCCCTACAATGAGCAGTTCTTC. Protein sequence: CASSQLAPYNEQFF.